The 18 T cell receptor beta chains reported below all come from one sample, sequenced in a study of beta chain features in type 1 diabetes. Overall study results and limits: Within each of all four CD4+ subsets, Type 1 diabetes patients had TCRB CDR3s that were moderately but significantly shorter.

Expressed TCRB transcripts were sequenced because the entire RNA isolate underwent reverse transcription. The assay was immunoSEQ multiplex PCR, and TCRdb's table has in-frame clones only and misses some. The top ten clones hold roughly 0.12% of a sample with about 650,000 clones, roughly 12% of them seen once. These receptors have no identified antigens. Material for sequencing was naive CD4+ T cells from blood. The receptors come from a man in his thirties or forties with type 1 diabetes.

This clone has a handful of counts. This chain links TRBV5-6 with TRBJ1-1; 8 bases map to TRBD1. The length of the CDR3 is 13 residues. V was clipped by 4 bases and J by 7 bases; unmatched bases: 6. Germline values: CDR1 SGHDT, CDR2 YYEEEE. CDR3 nucleotides: TGTGCCAGCAGCCGTGGACAGGGAAATGAAGCTTTCTTT. Protein product: CASSRGQGNEAFF.

The chain links TRBV25-1 to TRBJ2-3, with 8 bases fitting TRBD1. Germline CDR1 is MGHDK and CDR2 is SYGVNS. The ends lost 4 bases at V and 1 base at J; junction bases unmatched: 7. This CDR3 has 16 amino acids. The CDR3 sequence is CASSGTGGGGTDTQYF. The CDR3 DNA is TGTGCCAGCAGTGGTACAGGGGGAGGTGGCACAGATACGCAGTATTTT.

The sample holds a few counts of this clone. The chain employs TRBV12-5 and TRBJ1-1; D ambiguous. Germline CDR1 is LGHNT and CDR2 is FRNRAP. Trimming removed 5 bases at V and 0 bases at J, with 10 bases between. The CDR3 has 14 amino acids. The CDR3 DNA is TGTGCTAGTGGTCTCCCCCCACTGAACACTGAAGCTTTCTTT. Encoded protein: CASGLPPLNTEAFF.

This clone was detected a few times. This sequence joins TRBV29-1 and TRBJ2-1, with unresolved D. There are 15 residues in the CDR3. Germline lookup yields CDR1 SQVTM and CDR2 ANQGSEA. Trimming left V 6 bases short and J 8 bases short, with 23 bases between. The CDR3, as DNA: TGCAGCGTCGAAAAACCGCCTGGCGGTGTTGATGAGCAGTTCTTC. This sequence encodes CSVEKPPGGVDEQFF.

CDR3 loop: CASSSQSGEFREQFF. CDR3 bases: TGTGCCAGCAGCTCCCAATCCGGCGAGTTTAGAGAGCAGTTCTTC. V gene TRBV7-2 combines with J gene TRBJ2-1; D is uncertain. CDR3 length: 15 residues. Per the germline V gene, CDR1 is SGHTA and CDR2 is FQGNSA. Trimming removed 4 bases at V and 10 bases at J, with 20 bases between.

The rearrangement joins TRBV27 to TRBJ2-5; 8 bases align to TRBD1. The CDR3 has 13 amino acids. Looked up from germline, CDR1 is MNHEY and CDR2 is SMNVEV (reference sequence). The trim removed 6 bases at V and 3 bases at J, leaving 3 bases unmatched. The CDR3 spells CASSSGGKETQYF. CDR3 DNA sequence: TGTGCCAGCAGCTCAGGGGGCAAAGAGACCCAGTACTTC.

This clone has only a few counts. This chain joins TRBV5-8 and TRBJ1-2; D is undetermined. CDR3 length: 13 amino acids. Trimming removed 0 bases from V and 1 base from J, with 4 bases in between. Germline CDR1 reads SGHTS; CDR2 reads YDEGEE. This CDR3 is CASSLEGNYGYTF. For the CDR3, the DNA is TGTGCCAGCAGCTTGGAGGGTAACTATGGCTACACCTTC.

This chain uses TRBV7-2 with TRBJ1-5; the D gene is possibly TRBD1 (5 bases). CDR1 is SGHTA, CDR2 FQGNSA, per germline. Between the trimmed V and J ends, which lost 2 bases and 7 bases, there was a span of 9 bases. This CDR3 is 13 amino acids long. The CDR3 DNA sequence: TGTGCCAGCAGCTTAACCAGGGAACAGCCCCAGCATTTT. It is translated as CASSLTREQPQHF. The full variable domain, completed using reference TRBV7-2 and TRBJ1-5, is GAGVSQSPSNKVTEKGKDVELRCDPISGHTALYWYRQSLGQGLEFLIYFQGNSAPDKSGLPSDRFSAERTGGSVSTLTIQRTQQEDSAVYLCASSLTREQPQHFGDGTRLSIL.

Regarding this clone: Different DNA sequences within this sample yield the same CDR3. The rearrangement links TRBV20-1 to TRBJ2-5; unclear D gene. Germline V gives CDR1 DFQATT, CDR2 SNEGSKA (reference sequence). V lost 3 bases to trimming and J lost 2 bases, with 4 bases between them. The CDR3 totals 11 residues. CDR3: CSARGQETQYF. The CDR3 nucleotides read TGCAGTGCTAGGGGTCAAGAGACCCAGTACTTC.

The chain joins TRBV7-2 to TRBJ2-1; D is unresolved. This CDR3 contains 13 residues. Trimming cost V 3 bases and J 8 bases, with 11 bases left between them. Germline lookup yields CDR1 SGHTA and CDR2 FQGNSA. The CDR3 bases are TGTGCCAGCAGCTTTGGGTTACGGGATGAGCAGTTCTTC. Encoded protein: CASSFGLRDEQFF.

This clone was found a few times. V usage is TRBV28 and J usage is TRBJ2-1; unclear D gene. V was pared by 9 bases and J by 10 bases, with 13 bases between. The CDR3 is 11 residues long. Germline loops: CDR1 MDHEN, CDR2 SYDVKM. CDR3 region: CASGPVGEQFF. DNA for the CDR3: TGTGCCAGTGGCCCGGTGGGGGAGCAGTTCTTC.

This clone has a count of ten or more. A read error may account for a junction end that differs from germline. The V and J genes are TRBV14 and TRBJ2-5; 9 positions match TRBD2. CDR3 length: 14 amino acids. From germline, CDR1 is SGHDN and CDR2 FVKESK. Written as DNA, the CDR3 is TGTGCCAGCAGCCTAGCGGGGGCCCAAGGGACCCAGTACTTC. The encoded protein is CASSLAGAQGTQYF.

This clone was picked up a small number of times. The chain recombines TRBV10-3 with TRBJ2-1; possible D gene TRBD2, 6 bases. Per the germline V gene, CDR1 is ENHRY and CDR2 is SYGVKD. V gave up 5 bases and J gave up 2 bases, with 13 bases separating them. This CDR3 contains 15 residues. The CDR3 coding sequence is TGTGCCATCAGTTTGGACGGAGGGACCTACAATGAGCAGTTCTTC. Translated, it gives CAISLDGGTYNEQFF.

This chain connects TRBV6-5 to TRBJ1-2; TRBD1 is a possible D gene (5 bases). Per the germline V gene, CDR1 is MNHEY and CDR2 is SVGAGI. The CDR3 consists of 12 residues. V was clipped by 7 bases and J by 8 bases, with 14 bases between them. Here the CDR3 DNA reads TGTGCCAGCACCGGGACTGCTAGCGGCTACACCTTC. This codes for CASTGTASGYTF.

This clone has a handful of counts. The rearrangement uses TRBV29-1 and TRBJ2-5; TRBD1 matches 10 bases. This CDR3 has 15 amino acids. J lost 7 bases, V lost 6 bases, and 14 bases had no gene match. Germline loops: CDR1 SQVTM, CDR2 ANQGSEA. This chain's CDR3 is CSVDQGQGMAGTQYF. The CDR3 DNA follows: TGCAGCGTGGACCAGGGACAGGGGATGGCGGGGACCCAGTACTTC. Full variable domain (outside the CDR3, taken from reference TRBV29-1 and TRBJ2-5): SAVISQKPSRDICQRGTSLTIQCQVDSQVTMMFWYRQQPGQSLTLIATANQGSEATYESGFVIDKFPISRPNLTFSTLTVSNMSPEDSSIYLCSVDQGQGMAGTQYFGPGTRLLVL.

The rearrangement uses TRBV28 and TRBJ1-2; D remains unclear. The V and J ends lost 6 bases and 8 bases respectively, with 19 bases between them. There are 14 residues in the CDR3. Germline V CDR1 and CDR2: MDHEN, SYDVKM. The CDR3 nucleotides read TGTGCCAGCAGCCGAGTAAATTTAATAACGGGCTACACCTTC. Protein sequence: CASSRVNLITGYTF.

V and J are TRBV19 and TRBJ2-5; 11 bases match TRBD1. Germline V gives CDR1 LNHDA, CDR2 SQIVND (reference sequence). The junction had 6 bases not matched to a gene; V was cut back by 5 bases and J by 1 base. The CDR3 runs to 16 residues. Here the CDR3 DNA reads TGTGCCAGTAGTCTCCGCGGGACAGGGGGCCAAGAGACCCAGTACTTC. As protein: CASSLRGTGGQETQYF.

This clone was detected a few times. The V call is TRBV7-6, the J call TRBJ1-2, with TRBD1 identical over 7 bases. Trimming removed 5 bases from V and 6 bases from J; junction bases left unmatched: 9. There are 14 residues in the CDR3. CDR1 and CDR2 (germline): SGHVS, FNYEAQ. CDR3 coding DNA: TGTGCCAGCAGCCAAAGGACAGGTTCCGATGGCTACACCTTC. Its translation: CASSQRTGSDGYTF.